This T cell receptor beta chain was identified in a study of T cells in Graves' hyperthyroidism and ophthalmopathy. Whole-study results and caveats: The model anticipated ophthalmopathy a median about six months pre-onset.

Concerning this clonotype itself: Its antigen is undetermined.

The V end lost 1 base, the J end lost 6 bases, and 10 bases lay between the germline ends. The length of the CDR3 is 13 residues. The germline V gene has CDR1 SGHDT and CDR2 YYEEEE. Amplified regions were TCR beta CDR3 sequences from RNA transcripts. A set of HTBI primers served as the primers for a first-round RT-PCR of the TCR CDR3. MiXCR, applied by TCRdb to the multiplex PCR reads, yields one record per CDR3 protein. Of 600,000 to 850,000 distinct CDR3 sequences listed, roughly a sixth are singletons. Participants, patients aged 18 to 65, had newly diagnosed hyperthyroidism with a duration under 2 months. Diagnoses rested on clinical symptoms, serum thyroxine and TRAb, thyroid ultrasound and orbital computed tomography.

The sequenced material came from blood. The gene calls are TRBV5-6 and TRBJ1-2; weak D call: TRBD1 (6 bases). The source of this sequence is a woman aged 45-65 years with Graves' hyperthyroidism that later progressed to Graves' ophthalmopathy. CDR3 in DNA: TGTGCCAGCAGCTTGACAGGGACCCATGGCTACACCTTC. This encodes CASSLTGTHGYTF.